This TCR beta chain was documented in a study of cytomegalovirus exposure and HLA in healthy donors (dated 2017 in TCRdb). About the study as a whole: In an earlier analysis of under 600 of the donors, 276 Gb of sequence data and 95 million to 130 million unique TCR beta sequences from about 179 million T cells were reported. Rather than drawing on any new phenotypic data, the later analysis identified candidate immune exposures from TCR beta sequences and the way those sequences occurred across donors. An early release that covered fewer than 750 HLA-typed donors contained 250 to 350 gigabases of sequencing data and tens of millions of unique TCR sequences. Class I and class II HLA loci were covered by the typing at four-digit resolution. A few DR-DQ haplotypes were handled as single units for association and clustering because linkage in the cohort was strong. On average, around 240,000 unique TCR beta nucleotide sequences were sequenced per donor among a few hundred genotyped donors of the cohort, with around 19% of those sequences being non-productive. Besides the first cohort of about 730 subjects, a separate validation cohort made up of 120 different subjects was used. The number of typed donors differed by locus: about 620-640 for A, B, C, DRB1 and DQB1; 500 to 550 for DQA1; approximately 600 for DPA1; and 400 to 480 for DPB1. Alongside the repertoire data, information on donor age, sex, ethnicity and CMV serostatus was compiled. The genetic ancestry cluster associated with self-reported Caucasian donors included around four fifths of the 398 genotyped donors. To decide whether each TCR beta V gene segment behaved as functional or pseudogenic, an earlier analysis of fewer than 750 of the donors relied on high-throughput TCR beta sequencing. A later analysis re-examined previously published TCR beta repertoires from more than 550 donors and added high-resolution HLA genotyping to investigate patterns of TCR occurrence. The study aimed to test whether cataloging public T cell receptors could reveal signatures of past pathogen exposure. All discovery cohort repertoires had been generated using a single sequencing platform. Genome-wide SNP genotypes for about 65% of the 666 donors were used in a later genetic analysis, which treated that subset as a discovery cohort. The study profiled the T cell repertoires of about 640 subjects by immunosequencing and related them to cytomegalovirus serostatus. High-throughput TCR immunosequencing, statistical association of individual TCRs with disease status, and machine learning were combined to predict cytomegalovirus infection status. What the work shows at the level of the full study, not this receptor alone: Several of the top co-occurrence clusters appeared to be linked to parvovirus B19, influenza, CMV and Epstein-Barr virus, according to a later analysis. A later genetic analysis associated a missense DCLRE1C variant with V-gene and J-gene trimming of TCR beta chains, and an independent cohort replicated the association. Roughly uniform sequencing depth across donors was assumed in presence/absence analyses, although this assumption may not hold. In a later analysis, around 15,000 TCR beta sequences were associated with specific HLA alleles at a false discovery rate of 0.05. Because HLA typing was unavailable for some donors at each locus, only the typed subset was used in association tests. Compared with the roughly 670-donor mean, donors in an Asian-associated ancestry cluster had fewer N-insertions in productive TCRs, according to a later genetic analysis. Compared with equally common non-associated chains, HLA-associated TCR beta chains in a later analysis were more clonally expanded and had lower generation probabilities. The earlier analysis of almost 600 of the donors excluded seventeen rarely observed V segments, including chromosome 9 orphons, because counts were too low. The study gave a list of some 150 TCR beta chains associated with cytomegalovirus. In an earlier analysis of approximately 590 of the donors, most TCR beta V segments were observed in productive rearrangements about 87% or about 30% of the time, broadly matching IMGT annotations. Across donors, most TCR sequences were observed very rarely, whereas some public TCRs were present in many individuals. According to a later analysis, most CMV-associated TCR beta chains appeared to be HLA-restricted, and the HLA associations seemed to be driven largely by CMV exposure. Linkage disequilibrium might explain the correlated functional status among segregating V segments, but an unknown experimental factor could not be excluded. A further reported finding was that TCR beta sequences accurately predicted the HLA-A and HLA-B alleles for most subjects in the first cohort. This cohort had only TCR beta chains sequenced, and the lack of alpha or paired-chain data limited which features could be detected. The authors suggested that the approach could potentially be generalized to other disease states and immunological phenotypes. When HLA alleles, especially DR and DQ, strongly co-occurred, TCR associations were difficult to assign to individual alleles. For the cohort, immune exposure information was limited to CMV serostatus. In a later analysis, the rate of TCR association differed among HLA loci, with DRB1 alleles having the most associated TCRs and HLA-C alleles having the fewest. Cytomegalovirus status was reported to be diagnosed by the classifier with high specificity and sensitivity in both the original and validation cohorts. A few of the identified cytomegalovirus-associated TCR beta chains were confirmed in vitro to be specific for cytomegalovirus antigens. A group of highly shared sequence variants was considered likely to be a technical artifact of the sequencing pipeline.

The cohort consisted of 666 healthy bone marrow donors. Cohort members were all nominally healthy when sampled, although unrecorded immune exposures were likely present. The donor was CMV seronegative and belonged to the group of around 400 seronegative cohort members. Every donor gave a peripheral blood sample, and the peripheral blood mononuclear cells from that sample were used for TCR beta sequencing. The Qiagen DNeasy Blood Extraction Kit was used to extract genomic DNA from the blood cell samples. On this clone itself: Its antigen has not been determined.

The library came from the immunoSEQ multiplex PCR assay. A mixture of 60 forward primers for TCR Vbeta segments and 13 reverse primers for TCR Jbeta segments was used in the multiplex PCR. Amplification of the CDR3 region of rearranged TCR beta genes was performed with a multiplex PCR assay on genomic DNA. On the Illumina HiSeq System, the amplified TCR beta libraries were sequenced as 87-base-pair reads. Regarding the original processing steps: A later analysis counted tens of millions of unique TCR beta chains across the 650 to 700 repertoires, and 9 million to 14 million of these chains were shared by at least two donors. A nearest-neighbor algorithm error-corrected the raw reads and collapsed the reads into unique sequences, merging closely related sequences to remove PCR and sequencing errors. CDR3 sequences were aligned to IMGT reference sequences to assign V, D and J gene segments. For a sequence to be retained, a match of at least six nucleotides to both a V gene segment and a J gene segment was required. A rearrangement was called productive if the CDR3 had no stop codons and remained in frame with V and J, and every other rearrangement was called non-productive. CDR3 was defined according to IMGT convention as the region running from the second conserved V-encoded cysteine to the conserved J-encoded phenylalanine. Sequences without an unambiguous match to a single V gene segment were excluded from the earlier analysis of several hundred of the donors. An earlier analysis of 450 to 650 of the donors called V segments functional above 56.7% productive rearrangements and segregating when the between-donor standard deviation exceeded 5%. A statistical classification framework was built for diagnosing cytomegalovirus status from the catalog of TCR beta chain sequences. V and J gene assignment, in a later analysis, came from comparing TCR nucleotide sequences with IMGT/GENE-DB human TR gene sequences. A later analysis assigned CDR3 sequences and most-parsimonious VDJ recombination scenarios with the TCRdist pipeline. In a later analysis, every TCR beta chain was defined by the combination of its CDR3 amino acid sequence and its V-gene family, and reads without a unique V-gene family were dropped. To address suspected cross-contamination and a sequencing artifact, a later analysis removed 592 highly shared, low-generation-probability nucleotide sequences. In a later analysis, a clonal expansion index was calculated for each public chain from normalized within-repertoire ranks of inferred template counts. In a later analysis, generation probabilities were computed using a VDJ recombination model fitted to out-of-frame rearrangements, and the results were checked against IGoR. In a later analysis, hypergeometric tests were used to score TCR-TCR, TCR-HLA and TCR-CMV co-occurrence, with a repertoire-size bias correction applied to TCR pairs. To estimate false discovery rates, a later analysis permuted the HLA or CMV assignments 20 times. In a later analysis, co-occurring TCRs were grouped using DBSCAN, and TCRdist sequence similarity was added for clustering within HLA-allele-positive subsets. Co-occurrence clustering excluded repertoires with fewer than 30,000 or more than 120,000 public chains, plus five with anomalous nucleotide sharing. The table was pulled from immuneACCESS by TCRdb, which kept in-frame rearrangements only. Such tables lose some clones; where checked, under half of the loss comes from unresolved V genes, and the rest has no known cause. V, J and clone size derive from that table, while D and trimming were established from the DNA sequence. This specimen's table enumerates 100,000 to 150,000 clones. Approximately 1.8% of the sample goes to the ten largest clones.

The sequenced material came from PBMCs. The source of this sequence is a man between 18 and 35 years old in good health and CMV-seronegative.

The encoded CDR3 is CASSLVAGAAGANVLTF. Read as DNA, the sequence is TGTGCCAGCAGCTTAGTGGCAGGGGCGGCTGGGGCCAACGTCCTGACTTTC. The sequence joins TRBV11-3 to TRBJ2-6; the D gene is perhaps TRBD1, from 6 matching bases. V is pared back by 1 base and J by 2 bases, with 12 bases lying between the germline termini. The CDR3 goes from the cysteine to the phenylalanine over 17 residues. The read is trimmed to its CDR3 DNA, 51 bases read in frame from base 1. Sequences SGHNT (CDR1) and YENEEA (CDR2) are obtained from the germline V gene.